The 18 T cell receptor beta chains presented below share a single source sample, sequenced in a study of blood T cell repertoires in COVID-19. Profiled with immunoSEQ multiplex PCR; TCRdb holds only in-frame clones, not every one. The sample holds approximately 240,000 clones, around 80% seen once. The sample consisted of peripheral blood. Receptor source: a woman between 55 and 75 years old who had recovered from COVID-19.

This clone was observed a few times. Other nucleotide sequences from this sample produce the same CDR3. This chain connects TRBV2 to TRBJ1-1, with 7 bases matching TRBD1. The germline V gene encodes CDR1 SNHLY and CDR2 FYNNEI. CDR3 length: 14 amino acids. V shed 6 bases and J 1 base; nucleotides not matched to a gene: 5. This CDR3 reads CASSRQGGNTEAFF. The CDR3, as DNA: TGTGCCAGCAGCCGACAGGGTGGGAACACTGAAGCTTTCTTT.

The chain employs TRBV30 and TRBJ1-6; 7 bases are shared with TRBD1. This CDR3 is built from 17 residues. With 4 bases clipped from V and 0 bases from J, the junction kept 9 bases outside the gene matches. CDR1 is GTSNPN and CDR2 is SVGIG in the germline V gene (reference sequence). CDR3 sequence: CAWNIHQGGSYNSPLHF. Written as DNA, the CDR3 is TGTGCCTGGAATATTCACCAGGGGGGCTCCTATAATTCACCCCTCCACTTT.

This sequence joins TRBV19 and TRBJ1-2; 7 bases map to TRBD1. CDR1 is LNHDA, CDR2 SQIVND, per germline (reference sequence). This CDR3 comprises 15 residues. The V gene end was trimmed by 6 bases and the J gene end by 3 bases; junction bases not matched to a gene: 10. CDR3 residues: CASSRGENPYYGYTF. In nucleotides, the CDR3 is TGTGCCAGTAGCAGGGGGGAGAACCCCTACTATGGCTACACCTTC.

The genes are TRBV2 and TRBJ2-7; D is uncertain. Germline V gene lookup returns CDR1 SNHLY and CDR2 FYNNEI. CDR3 length equals 17 residues. The V end was cut by 0 bases, the J end by 2 bases, with 17 bases between. CDR3 in amino acids: CASSEASSRASPYEQYF. CDR3 nucleotide sequence: TGTGCCAGCAGTGAAGCGTCGTCTAGAGCGTCCCCCTACGAGCAGTACTTC.

J is TRBJ2-7 and V is TRBV7-6; TRBD1 matches 9 bases. The CDR3 covers 13 residues. The junction had 2 bases not matched to a gene; V was cut back by 5 bases and J by 3 bases. Germline V gene lookup returns CDR1 SGHVS and CDR2 FNYEAQ. The CDR3 DNA is TGTGCCAGCAGCCCGACAGGGGGCTACGAGCAGTACTTC. Encoded protein: CASSPTGGYEQYF.

The rearrangement uses TRBV10-2 and TRBJ2-5; 9 bases match TRBD2. The length of the CDR3 is 17 residues. Germline CDR1 is WSHSY and CDR2 is SAAADI. J was trimmed by 0 bases and V by 2 bases; bases with no gene match: 7. DNA for the CDR3: TGCGCCAGCAGTGAGGTAGCGGGGGTGCCCGACCAAGAGACCCAGTACTTC. The encoded protein is CASSEVAGVPDQETQYF.

J is TRBJ2-2 and V is TRBV5-1, with 7 bases identical to TRBD1. The V and J ends lost 4 bases and 5 bases, in that order; junction bases with no gene match: 8. This CDR3 is built from 15 residues. CDR1 is SGHRS and CDR2 is YFSETQ in the germline V gene. This CDR3 is CASSTDRAGTGELFF. The DNA for the CDR3 is TGCGCCAGCAGCACCGACAGGGCCGGGACCGGGGAGCTGTTTTTT.

Many counts were recorded for this clone. The chain has TRBV3-1 (or the pseudogene TRBV3-2) and TRBJ1-2, with D uncertain. Germline CDR1 LGHDT, CDR2 YNNKEL (reference sequence). Trimming took 5 bases from V and 0 from J, leaving 10 bases between them. This CDR3 has 14 residues. The CDR3 region is CASSNPGANYGYTF. The CDR3 coding sequence is TGTGCCAGCAGCAATCCGGGAGCTAACTATGGCTACACCTTC.

The chain links TRBV18 to TRBJ2-1; D ambiguous. Deletions cut 3 bases from V and 9 bases from J, with 12 bases between. From germline, CDR1 is KGHSH and CDR2 LQKENI. The CDR3 runs to 13 residues. CDR3 loop: CASSPLQAREQFF. CDR3 DNA sequence: TGTGCCAGCTCACCGCTTCAGGCGCGTGAGCAGTTCTTC.

The chain is built from TRBV25-1 and TRBJ1-1; D uncertain. Germline CDR1 is MGHDK and CDR2 is SYGVNS. Trimming left V 0 bases short and J 3 bases short, with 11 bases between. The CDR3 contains 15 residues. The CDR3 region has the DNA TGTGCCAGCAGTGAATATGAGGGTTGGGACACTGAAGCTTTCTTT. This sequence encodes CASSEYEGWDTEAFF.

This clone was detected once. This chain links TRBV30 with TRBJ1-1; 7 nucleotides agree with TRBD1. V shed 5 bases and J 4 bases; nucleotides not matched to a gene: 13. The germline gives CDR1 GTSNPN, CDR2 SVGIG (reference sequence). This CDR3 is built from 15 residues. CDR3 in amino acids: CAWSKSKGAVTEAFF. CDR3 coding DNA: TGTGCCTGGTCGAAGTCAAAGGGGGCGGTCACTGAAGCTTTCTTT.

This CDR3 is CASSVGTGEGYTF. CDR3 bases: TGTGCCAGCAGCGTCGGGACAGGGGAGGGCTACACCTTC. The chain is built from TRBV9 and TRBJ1-2; TRBD1 agrees at 10 bases. This CDR3 region has 13 residues. Germline lookup yields CDR1 SGDLS and CDR2 YYNGEE. V gave up 2 bases and J gave up 8 bases; unmatched junction bases: 3.

The chain has TRBV2 and TRBJ2-1; a possible D gene is TRBD2 (6 bases). Germline CDR1 and CDR2: SNHLY and FYNNEI. V was cut by 6 bases and J by 4 bases, with 22 bases left in between. The CDR3 is made up of 17 amino acids. CDR3: CASSENGSGTRYNEQFF. For the CDR3, the DNA is TGTGCCAGCAGCGAAAACGGTAGCGGAACTCGGTACAATGAGCAGTTCTTC.

The CDR3: CASSWGTGAYNSPLHF. In DNA form, the CDR3 reads TGTGCCAGCAGTTGGGGGACAGGGGCCTATAATTCACCCCTCCACTTT. The J gene is TRBJ1-6, the V gene TRBV6-2 or TRBV6-3; TRBD1 matches 10 bases. Germline V lookup: CDR1 MNHEY, CDR2 SVGEGT. The ends lost 4 bases at V and 2 bases at J; junction bases unmatched: 2. CDR3 size: 16 residues.

The V call is TRBV19, the J call TRBJ1-2, with D perhaps matching TRBD1 (5 bases). The CDR3 is made up of 18 amino acids. Germline V gene sequence: CDR1 LNHDA, CDR2 SQIVND (reference sequence). The V end lost 5 bases, the J end lost 11 bases, and 33 bases lay between the germline ends. As DNA, the CDR3 is TGTGCCAGTAGTGCACTAGGCAGAAACCGGGACGGGAGCATAGGATACACCTTC. It encodes CASSALGRNRDGSIGYTF. The whole variable domain, remainder taken from reference TRBV19 and TRBJ1-2, is DGGITQSPKYLFRKEGQNVTLSCEQNLNHDAMYWYRQDPGQGLRLIYYSQIVNDFQKGDIAEGYSVSREKKESFPLTVTSAQKNPTAFYLCASSALGRNRDGSIGYTFGSGTRLTVV.

Only a few counts were recorded for this clone. V usage is TRBV16 and J usage is TRBJ1-2; D uncertain. Trimming stripped 0 bases from V and 14 bases from J, with 16 bases between. Germline V CDR1 and CDR2: KGHSY, FQNENV. CDR3 length equals 13 residues. CDR3 sequence (DNA): TGTGCCAGCAGCCAATCCCCCTCGGAGGCGGGGACCTTC. Its protein is CASSQSPSEAGTF.

There are a few counts of this clone. The chain links TRBV6-5 to TRBJ2-3, with 16 bases fitting TRBD2. V shed 4 bases, J shed 6 bases, and the junction held 4 bases outside the gene matches. The CDR3 has 16 residues. In germline, CDR1 is MNHEY, CDR2 SVGAGI. The CDR3 coding sequence is TGTGCCAGCAGTTCGGGACTAGCGGGGGGGCTGGATACGCAGTATTTT. It yields the protein CASSSGLAGGLDTQYF.

This sequence joins TRBV11-2 and TRBJ1-5, with 10 bases aligning to TRBD1. Trimming removed 5 bases from V and 7 bases from J; junction bases left unmatched: 14. CDR1 SGHAT and CDR2 FQNNGV come from the germline V gene. The CDR3 loop spans 17 amino acids. The CDR3 DNA is TGTGCCAGCAGCCTATCCGATGGGACAGGGGTCGCCCAGCCCCAGCATTTT. Encoded protein: CASSLSDGTGVAQPQHF. The variable domain in full, completed from reference TRBV11-2 and TRBJ1-5, reads EAGVAQSPRYKIIEKRQSVAFWCNPISGHATLYWYQQILGQGPKLLIQFQNNGVVDDSQLPKDRFSAERLKGVDSTLKIQPAKLEDSAVYLCASSLSDGTGVAQPQHFGDGTRLSIL.